This TCR beta chain derives from a study of cytomegalovirus exposure and HLA in healthy donors. Study-level information: Genotyping showed roughly 81% of 300 to 450 donors falling in the Caucasian-associated ancestry cluster. Notes on the study in general: A later analysis associated approximately 17,000 TCR beta sequences with HLA alleles at a 0.05 false discovery rate. The study listed 164 cytomegalovirus-associated TCR beta chains.

V lost 5 bases and J 0 bases, leaving 11 bases between the germline ends. CDR1 and CDR2 (germline): LGHNT, FRNRAP. CDR3 length: 16 residues. On this clone: Its target is unknown.

Primers for the PCR totalled 60 Vbeta and 13 Jbeta. TCRdb keeps only in-frame clones here, not all; method: immunoSEQ multiplex PCR. In the table there are about 95,000 clones, less than 85% of which are singletons. The TCR originated in a man aged 25-40 years in good health and CMV-seropositive. Sequences were obtained from PBMCs. This chain links TRBV12-5 with TRBJ2-6; possibly TRBD1 for D (5 bases). The DNA of the CDR3 is TGTGCTAGTGGTATAACGACAGACTCTGGGGCCAACGTCCTGACTTTC. It is translated as CASGITTDSGANVLTF.